These T cell receptor beta chains were read from a single sample in a study of T-cell reconstitution after alpha-beta-depleted transplantation in children. TCRdb redid the calling of the PCR reads with MiXCR, one entry per CDR3 protein. The sample gives roughly 570,000 distinct CDR3 sequences, 27% of which show up once; around a third is in the top ten. Sequencing used PBMCs, obtained before TCRalphabeta/CD19-depleted stem cell transplant. These receptors originate from a boy under three years old with Wiskott-Aldrich syndrome, due to receive a stem cell transplant. CDR3s include the opening cysteine and the closing phenylalanine or tryptophan. The D gene is left open where the match is weak. Rows may omit the clone size; those that give it use once, few, many or a size class.

j_call d_call v_call clone_size cdr3_aa cdr3_nt
TRBJ2-5 NA TRBV20-1 NA CSAHGGWETQYF TGCAGTGCCCACGGGGGCTGGGAGACCCAGTACTTC
TRBJ2-1 NA TRBV29-1 NA CSVETGNEQFF TGCAGCGTTGAAACTGGTAATGAGCAGTTCTTC
TRBJ2-5 NA TRBV20-1 few CSANAPRTQYF TGCAGTGCTAACGCGCCGAGGACCCAGTACTTC
TRBJ2-1 TRBD2 TRBV6-2/TRBV6-3 NA CASSQGLAGINEQFF TGTGCCAGCAGTCAGGGACTAGCGGGAATCAATGAGCAGTTCTTC
TRBJ1-5 NA TRBV12-3/TRBV12-4 NA CASSLVTGPSNQPQHF TGTGCCAGCAGCTTAGTGACAGGCCCTAGCAATCAGCCCCAGCATTTT
TRBJ2-1 TRBD1 TRBV25-1 NA CASSEFVTGKFF TGTGCCAGCAGTGAATTTGTGACAGGGAAATTCTTC
TRBJ2-3 NA TRBV19 few CASNDRTGSTDTQYF TGTGCCAGTAACGATCGAACGGGGAGCACAGATACGCAGTATTTT
TRBJ2-7 NA TRBV4-1 NA CASSQEPQKNYEQYF TGCGCCAGCAGCCAAGAACCACAGAAAAATTACGAGCAGTACTTC
TRBJ2-1 TRBD2 TRBV27 NA CASSTGTSGRNEQFF TGTGCCAGCAGCACCGGGACTAGCGGGAGGAATGAGCAGTTCTTC
TRBJ2-1 TRBD2 TRBV5-6 NA CASSLRHQSSGSWYNEQFF TGTGCCAGCAGCTTGAGACACCAGAGTAGCGGGAGCTGGTACAATGAGCAGTTCTTC
TRBJ2-7 NA TRBV6-5 few CASSYSKRALGYEQYF TGTGCCAGCAGTTACTCGAAGAGGGCGCTCGGCTACGAGCAGTACTTC
TRBJ1-1 NA TRBV29-1 few CSVGTLGAFF TGCAGCGTTGGAACTCTGGGAGCTTTCTTT
TRBJ2-1 TRBD2 TRBV5-6 NA CASSGGLAAEQFF TGTGCCAGCAGCGGGGGACTAGCCGCTGAGCAGTTCTTC
TRBJ2-1 NA TRBV10-2 few CASSGIGDNEQFF TGCGCCAGCAGTGGGATTGGGGACAATGAGCAGTTCTTC
TRBJ2-1 NA TRBV20-1 NA CSARQYGGQFFNEQFF TGCAGTGCTAGACAATATGGAGGGCAGTTTTTCAATGAGCAGTTCTTC
TRBJ1-1 TRBD1 TRBV29-1 NA CSAPSRGLMNTEAFF TGCAGCGCCCCGTCGAGGGGGCTGATGAACACTGAAGCTTTCTTT
TRBJ2-1 NA TRBV5-6 once CASSLGALLMDEQFF TGTGCCAGCAGCTTGGGGGCGCTTCTTATGGATGAGCAGTTCTTC
TRBJ1-1 TRBD1 TRBV29-1 NA CSARQGGGTEAFF TGCAGCGCCCGACAGGGCGGTGGCACTGAAGCTTTCTTT
TRBJ1-1 NA TRBV19 NA CASLWGNTEAFF TGTGCCAGCCTTTGGGGAAACACTGAAGCTTTCTTT
TRBJ2-7 TRBD2 TRBV20-1 NA CSARDATDGGTYEQYF TGCAGTGCTAGAGACGCCACGGACGGGGGGACGTACGAGCAGTACTTC
TRBJ1-1 NA TRBV10-3 NA CAISEARVWNTEAFF TGTGCCATCAGTGAGGCCAGGGTCTGGAACACTGAAGCTTTCTTT
TRBJ1-1 NA TRBV6-1 NA CASSKKGNTEAFF TGTGCCAGCAGTAAGAAAGGGAACACTGAAGCTTTCTTT